A selection of T cell receptor beta chains follows, all from one sample in a study of blood T cell repertoires in COVID-19. Produced via immunoSEQ multiplex PCR; TCRdb's table is partial and in-frame only. The sample contains 140,000 to 150,000 clones, about four fifths of which appear only once. The sequenced material came from peripheral blood. These receptors were collected from a human donor with acute or convalescent COVID-19. The donor label of this sample is uncertain. CDR3s include the opening cysteine and the closing phenylalanine or tryptophan. The D gene is left open where the match is weak. Where a row states a size, it is once, few, many or the class of an expanded clone; other rows omit it.

V	J	size	D	DNA	CDR3
TRBV3-1/TRBV3-2	TRBJ2-3	NA	NA	TGTGCCAGCAGCCAAGAGGGCGGGGCTAGCACAGATACGCAGTATTTT	CASSQEGGASTDTQYF
TRBV6-5	TRBJ1-1	NA	NA	TGTGCCAGCAGTATGAGACAGAACACTGAAGCTTTCTTT	CASSMRQNTEAFF
TRBV3-1/TRBV3-2	TRBJ1-2	NA	TRBD1	TGTGCCAGCAGCCAAGATACGAGGGGGCCCGGAGGCTACACCTTC	CASSQDTRGPGGYTF
TRBV6-5	TRBJ1-5	NA	NA	TGTGCCAGCACACAGGGTAGCAATCAGCCCCAGCATTTT	CASTQGSNQPQHF
TRBV19	TRBJ1-4	NA	NA	TGTGCCAGTAGTCCGCTGGGAGGGCGGGGTGAAAAACTGTTTTTT	CASSPLGGRGEKLFF
TRBV27	TRBJ2-5	NA	NA	TGTGCCAGCAGTTTATTGGGGGGGCAGGGGGCGCGGGAGACCCAGTACTTC	CASSLLGGQGARETQYF
TRBV3-1/TRBV3-2	TRBJ1-2	NA	NA	TGTGCCAGCAGCCTGGGCCCCTCTGGTGGCTACACCTTC	CASSLGPSGGYTF
TRBV5-1	TRBJ2-7	NA	TRBD1	TGCGCCAGCAGCCAACCGGGACAGATCTACGAGCAGTACTTC	CASSQPGQIYEQYF
TRBV7-9	TRBJ1-2	many	NA	TGTGCCAGCAGCTTAGTTAATAGTCAGGGTCTGGAGGGCTACACCTTC	CASSLVNSQGLEGYTF
TRBV12-3/TRBV12-4	TRBJ1-2	NA	NA	TGTGCCAGCAGTTACTACTATGGCTACACCTTC	CASSYYYGYTF
TRBV12-3/TRBV12-4	TRBJ2-5	NA	NA	TGTGCCAGCAGTTTACCCAGCCAAGAGACCCAGTACTTC	CASSLPSQETQYF
TRBV11-2	TRBJ2-4	once	NA	TGTGCCAGCAGCTTAGAGGGCAGTCTAGCCAAAAACATTCAGTACTTC	CASSLEGSLAKNIQYF
TRBV6-6	TRBJ1-5	once	TRBD1	TGTGCCAGCAGCCCACGACAGGGGAATCAACCCCAGCATTTT	CASSPRQGNQPQHF
TRBV30	TRBJ1-4	NA	NA	TGTGCCTGGGGGGGGACTTCTAATGAAAAACTGTTTTTT	CAWGGTSNEKLFF
TRBV10-3	TRBJ2-5	few	NA	TGTGCCGCAGGGGTCGAGACCCAGTACTTC	CAAGVETQYF
TRBV6-6	TRBJ1-1	NA	NA	TGTGCCAGCAGTTACTTTTCGGCTGAAGCTTTCTTT	CASSYFSAEAFF
TRBV7-9	TRBJ1-2	once	NA	TGTGCCAGCAGCTTAGTCGGGGGGCCAGTTGGCTACACCTTC	CASSLVGGPVGYTF
TRBV30	TRBJ1-2	few	NA	TGTGCCTGGAGTGTGTCAGGGTACTATGGCTACACCTTC	CAWSVSGYYGYTF
TRBV30	TRBJ1-6	once	TRBD1	TGTGCCTGGAGTCGGGACAGGGGACCTCATTCACCCCTCCACTTT	CAWSRDRGPHSPLHF
TRBV9	TRBJ1-6	NA	TRBD1	TGTGCCAGCAGCCCTTACAGGGGTTTTAGTTCACCCCTCCACTTT	CASSPYRGFSSPLHF
TRBV9	TRBJ1-1	NA	TRBD1	TGTGCCAGCAGCTCTGGTCGGACAGGGGGAGAAGCTTTCTTT	CASSSGRTGGEAFF
TRBV5-5	TRBJ1-1	NA	NA	TGTGCCAGCAGCCAGACACCGAACACTGAAGCTTTCTTT	CASSQTPNTEAFF
TRBV25-1	TRBJ2-1	once	TRBD1	TGTGCCAGCAGTTCCGGACAGGGTTACAATGAGCAGTTCTTC	CASSSGQGYNEQFF
TRBV5-1	TRBJ1-1	NA	NA	TGCGCCAGCTCACGGACGGGGGAAACTGAAGCTTTCTTT	CASSRTGETEAFF
TRBV29-1	TRBJ1-2	NA	TRBD1	TGCAGCGTTGAAGACAGGGGGCAATATGGCTACACCTTC	CSVEDRGQYGYTF
TRBV6-1	TRBJ2-2	NA	TRBD1	TGTGCCAGCAGTGAAGTTATTTGGGGACAGACATACACCGGGGAGCTGTTTTTT	CASSEVIWGQTYTGELFF
TRBV7-6	TRBJ1-2	NA	NA	TGTGCCAGCAGCTTAGACCAGGGCTCCTATGGCTACACCTTC	CASSLDQGSYGYTF
TRBV5-4	TRBJ2-2	NA	NA	TGTGCCAGCAGCCCTGGAGGGGGCAAGGGCACCGGGGAGCTGTTTTTT	CASSPGGGKGTGELFF
TRBV7-2	TRBJ2-1	once	TRBD2	TGTGCCAGCAGCGCGGGGGGGCCCCGGAATGAGCAGTTCTTC	CASSAGGPRNEQFF
TRBV7-9	TRBJ2-4	NA	NA	TGTGCCAGCAGCCCGGCGGGCCTCCGAAGCAAAAACATTCAGTACTTC	CASSPAGLRSKNIQYF
TRBV2	TRBJ1-2	NA	TRBD1	TGTGCCAGCAGCCCGGACAGGGGGGATGGCTACACCTTC	CASSPDRGDGYTF
TRBV15	TRBJ2-2	once	NA	TGTGCCACCAGCGGCCTTCCGGAACTAAACACCGGGGAGCTGTTTTTT	CATSGLPELNTGELFF
TRBV11-2	TRBJ2-2	many	NA	TGTGCCAGCAGCTTAGCCCCGAGTATACCCGGGGAGCTGTTTTTT	CASSLAPSIPGELFF
TRBV2	TRBJ1-6	NA	NA	TGTGCCAGCAGTGCAGGGTCCTATAATTCACCCCTCCACTTT	CASSAGSYNSPLHF
TRBV19	TRBJ2-5	NA	NA	TGTGCCAGTAGTGACCGGACATTCAAAGAGACCCAGTACTTC	CASSDRTFKETQYF
TRBV10-3	TRBJ1-1	once	TRBD1	TGTGCCATCAGTGAGTCGAGACAGGGGAACACTGAAGCTTTCTTT	CAISESRQGNTEAFF
TRBV15	TRBJ1-2	NA	NA	TGTGCCACCAGCGGTGATATACTATATGGCTACACCTTC	CATSGDILYGYTF
TRBV10-3	TRBJ1-2	NA	TRBD1	TGTGCCGGTCAGGGGGCGAACTATGGCTACACCTTC	CAGQGANYGYTF
TRBV11-2	TRBJ1-6	once	NA	TGTGCCAGCACCCCCAGGGTCTCGCCCCTCCACTTT	CASTPRVSPLHF
TRBV5-4	TRBJ1-2	once	TRBD1	TGTGCCAGCAGCTTGCCGGGGACAGACTATGGCTACACCTTC	CASSLPGTDYGYTF
TRBV7-9	TRBJ1-1	NA	NA	TGTGCCAGCAGGATTGCAGGGGCCCAGAACACTGAAGCTTTCTTT	CASRIAGAQNTEAFF
TRBV19	TRBJ2-2	NA	TRBD2	TGTGCCACCCTCGGACTAGCGGGGGGACCGAACACCGGGGAGCTGTTTTTT	CATLGLAGGPNTGELFF
TRBV5-6	TRBJ2-1	NA	NA	TGTGCCAGCAGCTTGAGGGGCTACAATGAGCAGTTCTTC	CASSLRGYNEQFF
TRBV19	TRBJ1-1	NA	NA	TGTGCCAGTAGTTGGGGGAGGACTGAAGCTTTCTTT	CASSWGRTEAFF
TRBV9	TRBJ1-1	NA	TRBD1	TGTGCCAGCAGCGTAGCTCAGGGGGCTGGTAACACTGAAGCTTTCTTT	CASSVAQGAGNTEAFF
TRBV2	TRBJ1-5	NA	NA	TGTGCCAGCAAAAGAGATAATCAGCCCCAGCATTTT	CASKRDNQPQHF
TRBV6-5	TRBJ1-2	NA	NA	TGTGCCAGCAGTTACTCCTCACAGGGAATCTATGGCTACACCTTC	CASSYSSQGIYGYTF
TRBV7-2	TRBJ2-1	NA	TRBD2	TGTGCCAGCAGCTTCCGAGCGGGGAGATACAATGAGCAGTTCTTC	CASSFRAGRYNEQFF
TRBV27	TRBJ2-7	NA	NA	TGTGCCAGCAGTGTGGGACTGGGGGGCGAGCAGTACTTC	CASSVGLGGEQYF
TRBV29-1	TRBJ2-7	NA	TRBD1	TGCAGCGCCGGACGGACAGGGGCCTACGAGCAGTACTTC	CSAGRTGAYEQYF
TRBV19	TRBJ1-2	NA	NA	TGTGCCAGTAGTATAGATGCACAGGATGGTGGCTACACCTTC	CASSIDAQDGGYTF